The rows below give T cell receptor beta chains drawn from one sample of a study of T cells in Graves' hyperthyroidism and ophthalmopathy. TCRdb analysed the multiplex PCR reads with MiXCR anew, one entry per CDR3 protein. Among a few hundred thousand distinct CDR3 sequences listed, roughly 50% were seen once. Input material: peripheral blood or thyroid tissue (not recorded which). The receptors derive from an adult woman with Graves' disease, either hyperthyroidism or ophthalmopathy (not recorded which). CDR3s include the opening cysteine and the closing phenylalanine or tryptophan. D genes are given only for firm matches. For some rows the clone size is stated as once, few or many, or as a class when expanded; others skip it.

size: NA; D: NA; V: TRBV19; J: TRBJ1-1; CDR3: CASSIGGGRDTEAFF; DNA: TGTGCCAGTAGTATCGGAGGGGGAAGGGACACTGAAGCTTTCTTT
size: many; D: NA; V: TRBV4-1; J: TRBJ1-2; CDR3: CASSSTSVLTGYGYTF; DNA: TGCGCCAGCAGCTCAACCTCTGTCTTGACAGGCTATGGCTACACCTTC
size: few; D: NA; V: TRBV28; J: TRBJ1-4; CDR3: CATRRSGDEKLFF; DNA: TGTGCCACACGGCGGTCAGGGGATGAAAAACTGTTTTTT
size: few; D: NA; V: TRBV7-6; J: TRBJ1-2; CDR3: CASSHGQGDTF; DNA: TGTGCCAGCAGCCACGGACAAGGCGACACCTTC
size: NA; D: NA; V: TRBV29-1; J: TRBJ1-2; CDR3: CSVEEIGGRVYGYTF; DNA: TGCAGCGTTGAAGAGATTGGGGGGCGAGTCTATGGCTACACCTTC
size: NA; D: NA; V: TRBV2; J: TRBJ1-2; CDR3: CASLGRGVHGYTF; DNA: TGTGCCAGCTTGGGACGGGGAGTCCATGGCTACACCTTC
size: few; D: NA; V: TRBV25-1; J: TRBJ2-3; CDR3: CASSESGGRDCTDTQYF; DNA: TGTGCCAGCAGTGAATCGGGTGGCAGGGACTGCACAGATACGCAGTATTTT
size: many; D: TRBD2; V: TRBV20-1; J: TRBJ2-1; CDR3: CSATAGTSAYNEQFF; DNA: TGCAGTGCTACCGCCGGGACTAGCGCTTACAATGAGCAGTTCTTC
size: few; D: TRBD2; V: TRBV12-3/TRBV12-4; J: TRBJ2-2; CDR3: CAINAGLAGGTNTGELFF; DNA: TGTGCCATCAACGCTGGACTAGCGGGAGGGACGAACACCGGGGAGCTGTTTTTT
size: NA; D: NA; V: TRBV28; J: TRBJ2-2; CDR3: CASLYRDTGELFF; DNA: TGTGCCAGCCTCTACAGGGACACCGGGGAGCTGTTTTTT
size: NA; D: TRBD1; V: TRBV19; J: TRBJ1-1; CDR3: CASSKGQGGLNTEAFF; DNA: TGTGCCAGTAGTAAAGGACAGGGGGGATTGAACACTGAAGCTTTCTTT
size: NA; D: TRBD1; V: TRBV29-1; J: TRBJ1-1; CDR3: CSSLTGGENTEAFF; DNA: TGCAGCAGTTTGACAGGGGGCGAGAACACTGAAGCTTTCTTT
size: NA; D: NA; V: TRBV27; J: TRBJ1-1; CDR3: CASSTGPRVNTEAFF; DNA: TGTGCCAGCAGTACAGGTCCGAGAGTGAACACTGAAGCTTTCTTT
size: NA; D: TRBD1; V: TRBV7-9; J: TRBJ2-2; CDR3: CAWGSGTEGYTGELFF; DNA: TGTGCCTGGGGTTCCGGGACAGAAGGATACACCGGGGAGCTGTTTTTT
size: NA; D: TRBD2; V: TRBV7-8; J: TRBJ2-7; CDR3: CASSWGTSGRGYEQYF; DNA: TGTGCCAGCAGTTGGGGGACTAGCGGGAGAGGGTACGAGCAGTACTTC
size: many; D: NA; V: TRBV15; J: TRBJ1-5; CDR3: CATSSWGEHQPQHF; DNA: TGTGCCACCAGCAGTTGGGGCGAGCATCAGCCCCAGCATTTT
size: many; D: NA; V: TRBV27; J: TRBJ2-7; CDR3: CASSSLDSHEQYF; DNA: TGTGCCAGCAGTTCTCTAGATTCGCACGAGCAGTACTTC
size: few; D: NA; V: TRBV28; J: TRBJ1-6; CDR3: CASSLAGYNSPLHF; DNA: TGTGCCAGCAGTTTGGCTGGATATAATTCACCCCTCCACTTT
size: NA; D: TRBD1; V: TRBV10-3; J: TRBJ2-2; CDR3: CAIRRDRDGTGELFF; DNA: TGTGCCATCAGGAGGGACAGGGACGGGACCGGGGAGCTGTTTTTT
size: NA; D: NA; V: TRBV27; J: TRBJ2-6; CDR3: CASSFGGPNSGANVLTF; DNA: TGTGCCAGCAGTTTCGGGGGACCTAACTCTGGGGCCAACGTCCTGACTTTC
size: many; D: NA; V: TRBV12-3/TRBV12-4; J: TRBJ2-7; CDR3: CASSLWLAYEQYF; DNA: TGTGCCAGCAGTTTGTGGCTAGCCTACGAGCAGTACTTC
size: NA; D: NA; V: TRBV29-1; J: TRBJ2-3; CDR3: CSVGQGGTDTQYF; DNA: TGCAGCGTTGGGCAGGGAGGCACAGATACGCAGTATTTT
size: NA; D: TRBD2; V: TRBV10-3; J: TRBJ2-7; CDR3: CAISDREGVYEQYF; DNA: TGTGCCATCAGTGACAGGGAGGGCGTCTACGAGCAGTACTTC
size: NA; D: TRBD1; V: TRBV7-3; J: TRBJ1-2; CDR3: CASSTSGTGRISGYTF; DNA: TGTGCCAGCAGTACTTCCGGGACAGGGCGAATTTCTGGCTACACCTTC
size: NA; D: NA; V: TRBV10-3; J: TRBJ2-5; CDR3: CAISGPGAYQPQYF; DNA: TGTGCCATCAGTGGCCCGGGGGCATATCAGCCCCAGTACTTC
size: NA; D: NA; V: TRBV29-1; J: TRBJ1-5; CDR3: CSTDQPQHF; DNA: TGCAGCACCGATCAGCCCCAGCATTTT
size: NA; D: NA; V: TRBV5-1; J: TRBJ2-1; CDR3: CASSLDGEQFF; DNA: TGCGCCAGCAGCTTGGACGGGGAGCAGTTCTTC
size: NA; D: TRBD1; V: TRBV7-2; J: TRBJ1-4; CDR3: CASSRQPGTANEKLFF; DNA: TGTGCCAGCAGCCGACAGCCCGGGACAGCCAATGAAAAACTGTTTTTT
size: many; D: NA; V: TRBV5-1; J: TRBJ2-5; CDR3: CASSLGAVQETQYF; DNA: TGCGCCAGCAGCTTGGGGGCAGTCCAAGAGACCCAGTACTTC
size: NA; D: NA; V: TRBV10-3; J: TRBJ1-1; CDR3: CASRRQMNTEAFF; DNA: TGTGCCAGCAGAAGACAGATGAACACTGAAGCTTTCTTT
size: many; D: TRBD1; V: TRBV5-1; J: TRBJ2-7; CDR3: CASRYWTGAYEQYF; DNA: TGCGCCAGCAGATATTGGACAGGGGCCTACGAGCAGTACTTC
size: many; D: NA; V: TRBV13; J: TRBJ1-1; CDR3: CASSLVLKLGEAFF; DNA: TGTGCCAGCAGCTTAGTGCTCAAGCTGGGGGAAGCTTTCTTT
size: many; D: TRBD1; V: TRBV7-9; J: TRBJ1-6; CDR3: CASSLTGVGGNSPLHF; DNA: TGTGCCAGCAGCTTGACAGGGGTCGGCGGTAATTCACCCCTCCACTTT
size: many; D: TRBD2; V: TRBV7-9; J: TRBJ2-2; CDR3: CASGSTGGGNTGELFF; DNA: TGTGCCAGCGGCAGCACCGGGGGGGGGAACACCGGGGAGCTGTTTTTT
size: NA; D: TRBD1; V: TRBV15; J: TRBJ2-7; CDR3: CATSREGQGSYEQYF; DNA: TGTGCCACCAGCAGAGAGGGACAGGGGTCGTACGAGCAGTACTTC
size: many; D: NA; V: TRBV7-9; J: TRBJ1-2; CDR3: CASSSSNDYGYTF; DNA: TGTGCCAGCAGCTCTTCGAATGATTATGGCTACACCTTC
size: NA; D: NA; V: TRBV10-3; J: TRBJ1-3; CDR3: CASSLLAYRKGNTIYF; DNA: TGTGCCAGCAGTTTATTAGCGTATCGGAAGGGAAACACCATATATTTT
size: many; D: NA; V: TRBV11-2; J: TRBJ2-7; CDR3: CASVLYPLGEQYF; DNA: TGTGCCAGCGTTCTTTACCCCCTGGGCGAGCAGTACTTC
size: NA; D: NA; V: TRBV29-1; J: TRBJ1-1; CDR3: CSVGAGAMNTEAFF; DNA: TGCAGCGTTGGAGCAGGGGCGATGAACACTGAAGCTTTCTTT
size: NA; D: TRBD1; V: TRBV20-1; J: TRBJ1-2; CDR3: CRGTGTGYGYTF; DNA: TGCAGGGGGACTGGGACAGGTTATGGCTACACCTTC
size: few; D: NA; V: TRBV7-2; J: TRBJ1-2; CDR3: CASSLARGWGYTF; DNA: TGTGCCAGCAGCTTAGCGCGGGGATGGGGCTACACCTTC
size: many; D: NA; V: TRBV7-2; J: TRBJ1-1; CDR3: CASSLDMGGNTEAFF; DNA: TGTGCCAGCAGCTTAGACATGGGGGGGAACACTGAAGCTTTCTTT
size: NA; D: TRBD1; V: TRBV10-3; J: TRBJ1-6; CDR3: CAIRSGTGGSYNSPLHF; DNA: TGTGCCATCAGATCCGGGACAGGGGGCTCCTATAATTCACCCCTCCACTTT
size: once; D: NA; V: TRBV20-1; J: TRBJ1-4; CDR3: CSARGGGATNEKLLF; DNA: TGCAGTGCTCGAGGGGGAGGTGCAACTAATGAAAAACTGCTTTTT
size: few; D: NA; V: TRBV28; J: TRBJ1-2; CDR3: CASSLGGTYYGYTF; DNA: TGTGCCAGCAGTCTAGGGGGAACCTACTATGGCTACACCTTC
size: many; D: NA; V: TRBV6-5; J: TRBJ1-2; CDR3: CASSYRRGGYTF; DNA: TGTGCCAGCAGTTACCGACGAGGTGGCTACACCTTC
size: many; D: NA; V: TRBV3-1; J: TRBJ2-7; CDR3: CASSPQPGIYEQYF; DNA: TGTGCCAGCAGCCCACAACCGGGAATTTACGAGCAGTACTTC
size: NA; D: NA; V: TRBV20-1; J: TRBJ2-7; CDR3: CSASAGSTYEQYF; DNA: TGCAGTGCTAGTGCGGGAAGCACCTACGAGCAGTACTTC
size: NA; D: NA; V: TRBV7-2; J: TRBJ1-2; CDR3: CASSASGRGYTF; DNA: TGTGCCAGCAGCGCCTCGGGGCGCGGCTACACCTTC
size: few; D: TRBD1; V: TRBV7-8; J: TRBJ2-1; CDR3: CASSLDPGQTYNEQFF; DNA: TGTGCCAGCAGCTTAGACCCGGGACAGACCTACAATGAGCAGTTCTTC
size: NA; D: NA; V: TRBV28; J: TRBJ2-2; CDR3: CASSFEVTGELFF; DNA: TGTGCCAGCAGTTTTGAAGTGACCGGGGAGCTGTTTTTT
size: NA; D: TRBD1; V: TRBV7-9; J: TRBJ2-7; CDR3: CASSTTGGGYEQYF; DNA: TGTGCCAGCAGCACGACAGGGGGAGGCTACGAGCAGTACTTC
size: many; D: NA; V: TRBV5-6; J: TRBJ1-6; CDR3: CASSLEGLSSPLHF; DNA: TGTGCCAGCAGCTTGGAGGGGTTAAGTTCACCCCTCCACTTT
size: many; D: TRBD1; V: TRBV7-9; J: TRBJ1-3; CDR3: CASSLLDRGQVWKSVAGNTIYF; DNA: TGTGCCAGCAGCCTATTGGACAGGGGGCAGGTTTGGAAAAGTGTCGCTGGAAACACCATATATTTT
size: NA; D: NA; V: TRBV20-1; J: TRBJ1-1; CDR3: CSARDPLSGGTEAFF; DNA: TGCAGTGCTAGAGATCCCCTCTCCGGTGGCACTGAAGCTTTCTTT
size: NA; D: NA; V: TRBV10-1; J: TRBJ1-2; CDR3: CASPRSRGYTF; DNA: TGCGCCAGCCCCCGCAGCAGAGGCTACACCTTC